This TCR beta chain was identified in a study of cytomegalovirus exposure and HLA in healthy donors (dated by TCRdb to 2017 to 2019). For the wider study: In an earlier analysis of some 610 of the donors, under 300 Gb of sequence data and roughly 100 million unique TCR beta sequences from roughly 190 million T cells were reported. All discovery cohort repertoires had been generated on a single sequencing platform. High-throughput TCR immunosequencing, statistical association of individual TCRs with disease status, and machine learning were combined to predict cytomegalovirus infection status. The study aimed to test whether signatures of past pathogen exposure could be identified by cataloging public T cell receptors. Five DR-DQ haplotypes were treated as single units for association and clustering because of strong linkage in the cohort. Along with the roughly 670-subject first cohort, a separate validation cohort of more than 90 different subjects was used. Among the 398 genotyped donors, around 79% belonged to the genetic ancestry cluster associated with self-reported Caucasian donors. An earlier analysis of 587 of the donors used high-throughput TCR beta sequencing to judge whether each TCR beta V gene segment behaved as functional or pseudogenic. Donor age, sex, ethnicity and CMV serostatus were compiled together with the repertoire data. The number of donors typed differed by locus, with roughly 620-630 for A, B, C, DRB1 and DQB1, roughly 520 for DQA1, over 600 for DPA1, and some 470 for DPB1. An early release covering about 600 HLA-typed donors comprised about 290 gigabases of sequencing data and about 90 million unique TCR sequences. Among some 410 genotyped donors of the cohort, an average of roughly 230,000 unique TCR beta nucleotide sequences was sequenced per donor, of which approximately 18% were non-productive. A later analysis re-analyzed previously published TCR beta repertoires from roughly 630 donors and added high-resolution HLA genotyping to study TCR occurrence patterns. HLA typing covered class I and class II loci at four-digit resolution. The study used immunosequencing to profile the T cell repertoires of hundreds of subjects and linked those repertoires to cytomegalovirus serostatus. Rather than drawing on any new phenotypic data, the later analysis identified candidate immune exposures from TCR beta sequences and the way those sequences occurred across donors. Genome-wide SNP genotypes for about 65% of the roughly 700 donors were used in a later genetic analysis, which treated that subset as a discovery cohort. What the authors observed across the whole study: The classifier was reported to diagnose cytomegalovirus status with high specificity and sensitivity in both the original cohort and the validation cohort. Compared with equally common non-associated chains, HLA-associated TCR beta chains in a later analysis were more clonally expanded and had lower generation probabilities. In a later genetic analysis, fewer N-insertions in productive TCRs were reported among donors in an Asian-associated ancestry cluster than the roughly 700-donor mean. In a later analysis, more than 15,000 TCR beta sequences were associated with specific HLA alleles at a false discovery rate of 0.05. According to a later analysis, parvovirus B19, influenza, CMV and Epstein-Barr virus appeared linked to several top co-occurrence clusters. Immune exposure information for the cohort was limited to CMV serostatus. This cohort had only TCR beta chains sequenced, and the lack of alpha or paired-chain data limited which features could be detected. In an earlier analysis of fewer than 750 of the donors, most TCR beta V segments were observed in productive rearrangements about 87% or about 30% of the time, broadly matching IMGT annotations. A cluster of highly shared sequence variants was judged likely to represent a technical artifact of the sequencing pipeline. The study gave a list of 150 to 200 TCR beta chains associated with cytomegalovirus. While some public TCRs were present in many individuals, most TCR sequences turned up only very rarely across donors. Because the 87-base-pair reads could not distinguish some IMGT-functional V segments, including TRBV6-2 and TRBV6-3, those segments were excluded. Because HLA typing was unavailable for some donors at each locus, only the typed subset was used in association tests. A further reported finding was that TCR beta sequences accurately predicted the HLA-A and HLA-B alleles for most subjects in the first cohort. It was suggested by the authors that the approach could potentially be generalized to other disease states and immunological phenotypes. A later genetic analysis associated a missense DCLRE1C variant with V-gene and J-gene trimming of TCR beta chains, and an independent cohort replicated the association. Linkage disequilibrium might explain the correlated functional status among segregating V segments, but an unknown experimental factor could not be ruled out. In a later analysis, TCR association rates were found to vary across HLA loci, with the most associated TCRs seen for DRB1 alleles and the fewest for HLA-C alleles. Strong co-occurrence of HLA alleles, especially DR and DQ, made assigning TCR associations to individual alleles difficult. Some 15 rarely observed V segments, including chromosome 9 orphons, were excluded from the earlier analysis of some 590 of the donors because counts were too low. A later analysis found that most CMV-associated TCR beta chains appeared HLA-restricted, with HLA associations seemingly driven largely by CMV exposure. In vitro tests confirmed that a few of the cytomegalovirus-associated TCR beta chains recognize cytomegalovirus antigens. The presence/absence analyses assumed that sequencing depth was roughly uniform across donors, and that assumption may not be true.

A single count supports this clone. This receptor's antigen is unknown. Base qualities were left out, and no much larger clone turns up one base away. Receptor amplification or capture employed the immunoSEQ multiplex PCR assay. A mixture of 60 forward primers for TCR Vbeta segments and 13 reverse primers for TCR Jbeta segments was used in the multiplex PCR. A multiplex PCR assay on genomic DNA amplified the CDR3 region of rearranged TCR beta genes. The Illumina HiSeq System was used to sequence the amplified TCR beta libraries as 87-base-pair reads. Turning to the authors' computational methods: In a later analysis, tens of millions of unique TCR beta chains were counted across the 650 to 750 repertoires, and roughly 10 million of these chains were shared by at least two donors. To remove PCR and sequencing errors, raw reads were error-corrected and collapsed into unique sequences using a nearest-neighbor algorithm that merged closely related sequences. To assign V, D and J gene segments, CDR3 sequences were aligned to IMGT reference sequences. For a sequence to be retained, a match of at least six nucleotides to both a V gene segment and a J gene segment was required. Rearrangements were classified as productive when the CDR3 lacked stop codons and remained in frame with V and J, and all other rearrangements were classified as non-productive. Following IMGT convention, CDR3 was defined as the stretch from the second conserved V-encoded cysteine up to the conserved J-encoded phenylalanine. In an earlier analysis of just under 600 of the donors, sequences lacking an unambiguous match to a single V gene segment were excluded. An earlier analysis of several hundred of the donors called V segments functional above 56.7% productive rearrangements and segregating when the between-donor standard deviation exceeded 5%. A statistical classification framework was built for diagnosing cytomegalovirus status from the catalog of TCR beta chain sequences. A later analysis assigned V and J genes by comparing TCR nucleotide sequences with IMGT/GENE-DB human TR gene sequences. The TCRdist pipeline was used in a later analysis to assign CDR3 sequences and most-parsimonious VDJ recombination scenarios. In a later analysis, each TCR beta chain was defined by its CDR3 amino acid sequence together with its V-gene family, and reads without a unique V-gene family were excluded. As a way to deal with suspected cross-contamination and a sequencing artifact, a later analysis dropped nearly 600 nucleotide sequences that were highly shared and had low generation probability. In a later analysis, a clonal expansion index for each public chain was calculated from normalized within-repertoire ranks of inferred template counts. Generation probabilities in a later analysis came from a VDJ recombination model fitted to out-of-frame rearrangements, and those results were checked against IGoR. In a later analysis, TCR-TCR, TCR-HLA and TCR-CMV co-occurrence was scored with hypergeometric tests, and a repertoire-size bias correction was applied to TCR pairs. In a later analysis, false discovery rates were estimated by permuting HLA or CMV assignments 20 times. In a later analysis, co-occurring TCRs were grouped with DBSCAN, and TCRdist sequence similarity was added when clustering was performed within HLA-allele-positive subsets. Repertoires with fewer than 30,000 or more than 120,000 public chains, plus five repertoires with anomalous nucleotide sharing, were excluded from co-occurrence clustering. The source is immuneACCESS, and TCRdb retained only in-frame sequences with V and J called. Part of the clones is not carried over; for the studies checked, unresolved V genes explain less than half of this, and the remainder is unexplained. The V and J calls and the clone size are those of that table, but D and trimming were determined from the DNA. The sample data list 150,000 to 200,000 clones, and over 75% of these were observed just once. Clones ranked in the top ten supply about 1.5% of the sample.

Including cysteine and phenylalanine, the CDR3 has 15 amino acids. Only the CDR3 region is kept as DNA, spanning 45 bases read in frame from base 1. Compared with germline, V lacks 3 bases and J lacks 9 bases; bases without a gene match: 6. The germline V gene yields SGDLS for CDR1 and YYNGEE for CDR2. The cohort was made up of roughly 670 healthy bone marrow donors. At the time of sampling, all cohort members were nominally healthy, though unrecorded immune exposures were likely present. The donor tested CMV seronegative, placing the donor among the 300 to 450 seronegative members of the cohort. Each donor provided a peripheral blood sample, and peripheral blood mononuclear cells were used for TCR beta sequencing. The Qiagen DNeasy Blood Extraction Kit was used to extract genomic DNA from the blood cell samples.

The TCR was taken from a young woman in good health and CMV-seronegative. The chain joins TRBV9 to TRBJ2-1, and 13 bases in between align with TRBD2. The sequenced sample was PBMCs. The CDR3 is CASSDTSGREVEQFF. The sequence in DNA is TGTGCCAGCAGCGACACTAGCGGGAGGGAGGTTGAGCAGTTCTTC.